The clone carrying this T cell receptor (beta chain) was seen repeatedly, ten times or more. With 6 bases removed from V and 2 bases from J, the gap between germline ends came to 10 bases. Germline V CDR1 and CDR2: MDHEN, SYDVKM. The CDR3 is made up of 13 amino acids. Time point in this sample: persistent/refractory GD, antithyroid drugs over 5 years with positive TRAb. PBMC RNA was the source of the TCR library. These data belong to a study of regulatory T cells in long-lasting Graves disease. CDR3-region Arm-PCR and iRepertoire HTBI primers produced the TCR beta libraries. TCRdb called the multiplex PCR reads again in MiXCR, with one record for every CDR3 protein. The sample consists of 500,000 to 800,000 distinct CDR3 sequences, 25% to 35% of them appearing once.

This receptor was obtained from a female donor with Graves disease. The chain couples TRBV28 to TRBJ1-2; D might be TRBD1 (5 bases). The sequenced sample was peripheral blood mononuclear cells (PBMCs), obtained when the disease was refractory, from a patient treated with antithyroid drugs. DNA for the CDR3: TGTGCCAGCAGGAAAACAGGAAACTATGGCTACACCTTC. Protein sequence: CASRKTGNYGYTF.